These 9 T cell receptor beta chains were all obtained from the same sample, sequenced in a study of blood T cells in healthy people across ages. A second PCR of 7 to 11 cycles used a sample-barcoded 5' primer and a J-beta primer mix. Each CDR3 protein gets one entry after TCRdb re-called the 5' RACE reads with MiXCR. The sample has 650,000 to 800,000 distinct CDR3 sequences, 40% to 50% seen once. Sequencing was done on a sample of blood. The receptors were gathered from a man in his sixties in good health.

The CDR3 coding sequence is TGTGCCATGAGTCGGGGCGGGGAGCTGTTTTTT. It encodes CAMSRGGELFF. This sequence joins TRBV3-1 and TRBJ2-2; D may be TRBD2 (5 bases). The CDR3 has 11 amino acids. Trimming pared 10 bases from V and 7 bases from J, leaving 10 bases between. CDR1 and CDR2 from the germline V gene are LGHDT and YNNKEL (reference sequence).

This clonotype was seen a few times. This rearrangement joins TRBV6-2 or TRBV6-3 to TRBJ2-3; 10 nucleotides line up with TRBD2. Germline V gives CDR1 MNHEY, CDR2 SVGEGT. J lost 10 bases, V lost 5 bases, and 9 bases had no gene match. This CDR3 comprises 14 residues. CDR3 nucleotides: TGTGCCAGCAGTCCCCGAGCGGGGGGGAACCCGCAGTATTTT. Translation gives CASSPRAGGNPQYF.

As to this clonotype: A read error may account for a junction end that differs from germline. V and J are TRBV9 and TRBJ1-2; D remains unclear. Germline V lookup: CDR1 SGDLS, CDR2 YYNGEE. The length of the CDR3 is 15 residues. CDR3 residues: CASSLVDSGSYDYTF. The CDR3 nucleotides read TGTGCCAGCAGCTTAGTAGATTCAGGATCCTATGACTACACCTTC.

The chain joins TRBV5-4 to TRBJ2-2; a possible D gene is TRBD1 (6 bases). V was cut by 7 bases and J by 4 bases, with 11 bases left in between. In germline, CDR1 is SGHNT, CDR2 YYREEE (reference sequence). This CDR3 is built from 13 residues. The CDR3 region has the DNA TGTGCCAGCGGGGGCCCGAGCACCGGGGAGCTGTTTTTT. Protein product: CASGGPSTGELFF.

The chain has TRBV4-3 and TRBJ2-7, with 8 bases aligning to TRBD1. J was trimmed by 4 bases and V by 4 bases; bases with no gene match: 33. Germline CDR1 is LGHNA and CDR2 is YSLEER. The CDR3 length is 23 residues. Here the CDR3 DNA reads TGCGCCAGCAGCCCACCCGGACAGGGAACGGGACGAGGGGCGAAGGGACTTGGATACGAGCAGTACTTC. This gives the protein CASSPPGQGTGRGAKGLGYEQYF.

The genes are TRBV18 and TRBJ2-7; TRBD2 might be the D (6 bases). Deletions cut 8 bases from V and 3 bases from J, with 14 bases between. CDR1 and CDR2 (germline): KGHSH, LQKENI. The CDR3 covers 13 residues. CDR3 DNA sequence: TGTGCCAGCAAGGACTATGGGGACTACGAGCAGTACTTC. It translates to CASKDYGDYEQYF.

The chain joins TRBV7-8 to TRBJ2-3; TRBD2 matches 8 bases. V lost 4 bases and J lost 5; bases outside the gene matches: 8. The CDR3 consists of 15 residues. Germline lookup yields CDR1 SGHVS and CDR2 FQNEAQ. CDR3 loop: CASSSTGGRGDTQYF. In DNA, the CDR3 is TGTGCCAGCAGCTCCACGGGGGGGCGGGGAGATACGCAGTATTTT.

Only a few counts were recorded for this clonotype. The chain employs TRBV29-1 and TRBJ1-2, with TRBD1 as a possible D gene (6 bases). The germline V gene has CDR1 SQVTM and CDR2 ANQGSEA. The V gene lost 4 bases and the J gene lost 4 bases, with 19 bases spanning the gap. The CDR3 spans 15 residues. The CDR3 reads CSVGPAAGARYGYTF. CDR3 nucleotide sequence: TGCAGCGTTGGGCCCGCGGCGGGGGCACGCTATGGCTACACCTTC.

This clonotype was counted between two and nine times. This sequence joins TRBV6-2 or TRBV6-3 and TRBJ1-2; 8 bases fit TRBD1. In germline, CDR1 is MNHEY, CDR2 SVGEGT. CDR3 length: 16 amino acids. The trim removed 6 bases at V and 1 base at J, leaving 10 bases unmatched. CDR3 bases: TGTGCCAGCAGCCAAACCGGGACAGGACTTAACTATGGCTACACCTTC. Protein: CASSQTGTGLNYGYTF.